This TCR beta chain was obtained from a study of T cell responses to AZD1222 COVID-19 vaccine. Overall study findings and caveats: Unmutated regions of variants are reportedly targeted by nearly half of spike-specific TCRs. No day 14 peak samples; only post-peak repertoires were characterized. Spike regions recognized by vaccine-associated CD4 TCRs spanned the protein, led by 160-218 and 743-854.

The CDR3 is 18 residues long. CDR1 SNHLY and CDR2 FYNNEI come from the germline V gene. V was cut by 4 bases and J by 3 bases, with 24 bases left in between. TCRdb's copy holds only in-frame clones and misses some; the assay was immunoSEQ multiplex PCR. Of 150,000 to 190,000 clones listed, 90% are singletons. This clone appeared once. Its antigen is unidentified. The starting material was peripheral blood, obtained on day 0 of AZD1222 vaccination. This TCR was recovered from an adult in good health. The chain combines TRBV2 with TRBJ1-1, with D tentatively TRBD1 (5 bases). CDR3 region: CASSVKVVRVTLDTEAFF. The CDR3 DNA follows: TGTGCCAGCAGTGTAAAAGTAGTCAGGGTAACTTTGGACACTGAAGCTTTCTTT.